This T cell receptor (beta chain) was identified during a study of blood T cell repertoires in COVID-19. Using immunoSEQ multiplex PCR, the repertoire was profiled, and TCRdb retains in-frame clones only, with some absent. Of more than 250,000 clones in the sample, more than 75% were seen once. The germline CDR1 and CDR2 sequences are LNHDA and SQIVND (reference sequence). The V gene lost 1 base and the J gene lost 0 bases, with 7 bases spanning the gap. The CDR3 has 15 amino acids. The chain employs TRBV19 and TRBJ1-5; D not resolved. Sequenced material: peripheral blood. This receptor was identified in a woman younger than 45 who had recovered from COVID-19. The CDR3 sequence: CASSIGDYSNQPQHF. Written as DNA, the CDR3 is TGTGCCAGTAGTATAGGCGATTATAGCAATCAGCCCCAGCATTTT.